Each of the 19 T cell receptor beta chains below was sequenced from the same sample in a study of shared clonotypes between healthy human individuals. Naive-designated CD8 cells lacked CD45RO, were positively enriched for CCR7, and omitted terminally differentiated effector memory CD45RA+ cells. This table comes from immunoSEQ multiplex PCR, and its TCRdb copy is limited to in-frame clones, with some not included. The repertoire holds millions of clones, with around 96% as singletons. Sequencing input: naive CD8+ T cells sorted from blood. The origin of the receptors is a man between 18 and 29 years old in good health.

The rearrangement joins TRBV4-1 to TRBJ1-2; maybe TRBD1 (6 bases). Germline assignment: CDR1 MGHRA and CDR2 YSYEKL. This CDR3 is 15 amino acids long. V was trimmed by 0 bases and J by 6 bases, leaving 14 bases between them. The CDR3 DNA is TGCGCCAGCAGCCAAGATTCGGGGGGGGCAGATGGCTACACCTTC. Translation gives CASSQDSGGADGYTF.

The V gene is TRBV4-1, the J gene TRBJ1-5; 10 nucleotides agree with TRBD1. V was clipped by 1 base and J by 0 bases; unmatched bases: 9. This CDR3 is built from 19 residues. Per germline, CDR1 MGHRA and CDR2 YSYEKL. The CDR3 protein is CASSQVAGTGAYSNQPQHF. DNA of the CDR3: TGCGCCAGCAGCCAAGTGGCGGGGACAGGGGCGTATAGCAATCAGCCCCAGCATTTT.

This chain links TRBV4-1 with TRBJ2-5, with D possibly being TRBD1 (6 bases). Germline values: CDR1 MGHRA, CDR2 YSYEKL. The CDR3 totals 16 residues. The V and J ends lost 2 bases and 0 bases respectively, with 13 bases between them. The CDR3 DNA reads as TGCGCCAGCAGCCAAAACGGGGACACCTACCAAGAGACCCAGTACTTC. It is translated as CASSQNGDTYQETQYF.

In this sample, this clone turned up a few times. This sequence may be a read error, since a much larger clone differs from it by one base. The V and J genes are TRBV7-8 and TRBJ2-7; D remains unclear. This CDR3 has 11 residues. Germline assignment: CDR1 SGHVS and CDR2 FQNEAQ. V gave up 5 bases and J gave up 0 bases, with 2 bases separating them. DNA for the CDR3: TGTGCCAGCAGCACCTCCTACGAGCAGTACTTC. Its protein product is CASSTSYEQYF.

The chain joins TRBV5-4 to TRBJ2-3; D possibly corresponds to TRBD1 (5 bases). Germline loops: CDR1 SGHNT, CDR2 YYREEE (reference sequence). V was clipped by 5 bases and J by 2 bases, with 12 bases between them. This CDR3 is 14 amino acids long. The CDR3, as DNA: TGTGCCAGCAGTCTCAGGGCCCCCACAGATACGCAGTATTTT. The encoded protein is CASSLRAPTDTQYF.

The V gene is TRBV28, the J gene TRBJ1-2; TRBD1 is a possible D gene (5 bases). This CDR3 has 14 amino acids. The germline V gene encodes CDR1 MDHEN and CDR2 SYDVKM. V shed 8 bases and J shed 4 bases, with 17 bases lying between them. The CDR3 spells CASSYIGVAYGYTF. The CDR3 bases are TGTGCCAGCTCCTACATAGGGGTGGCCTATGGCTACACCTTC.

This clone has just one count. The sample contains more than one DNA sequence encoding this CDR3. The chain carries TRBV7-9 and TRBJ2-7; D not resolved. With 0 bases removed from V and 1 base from J, the gap between germline ends came to 4 bases. CDR1 and CDR2 (germline): SEHNR, FQNEAQ (reference sequence). The CDR3 has 13 residues. The CDR3 is CASSLAASYEQYF. Written as DNA, the CDR3 is TGTGCCAGCAGCTTAGCTGCGTCCTACGAGCAGTACTTC.

The CDR3 loop is CASSQKGVVDEQFF. The CDR3 DNA reads TGCGCCAGCAGCCAAAAAGGGGTGGTAGATGAGCAGTTCTTC. The chain carries TRBV4-1 and TRBJ2-1, with D possibly matching TRBD1 (5 bases). Trimming removed 2 bases from V and 8 bases from J, with 13 bases in between. Looked up from germline, CDR1 is MGHRA and CDR2 is YSYEKL. This CDR3 spans 14 amino acids.

This rearrangement joins TRBV5-6 to TRBJ2-5; D not resolved. This CDR3 has 14 residues. In germline, CDR1 is SGHDT, CDR2 YYEEEE. Trimming removed 6 bases from V and 5 bases from J, with 17 bases in between. The DNA for the CDR3 is TGTGCCAGCACCCCTTGGTGGCTGCGGGAGACCCAGTACTTC. Its translation: CASTPWWLRETQYF.

V gene TRBV5-4 combines with J gene TRBJ2-3; 11 bases agree with TRBD2. V was pared by 0 bases and J by 8 bases, with 8 bases of the junction left unmatched. There are 16 residues in the CDR3. The germline gives CDR1 SGHNT, CDR2 YYREEE (reference sequence). CDR3 nucleotide sequence: TGTGCCAGCAGCTTGGATAGCGGGGGGGCCGGAGGTACGCAGTATTTT. Encoded protein: CASSLDSGGAGGTQYF.

This sequence joins TRBV4-1 and TRBJ2-1; D may be TRBD2 (6 bases). Between the trimmed V and J ends, which lost 1 base and 0 bases, there was a span of 13 bases. Germline loops: CDR1 MGHRA, CDR2 YSYEKL. This CDR3 is 17 amino acids long. This chain's CDR3 is CASSQVGGRSSYNEQFF. DNA for the CDR3: TGCGCCAGCAGCCAAGTAGGTGGGAGGAGCTCCTACAATGAGCAGTTCTTC.

The chain couples TRBV9 to TRBJ2-3; D is uncertain. Germline lookup yields CDR1 SGDLS and CDR2 YYNGEE. V was cut by 4 bases and J by 2 bases, with 14 bases left in between. This CDR3 contains 15 residues. CDR3 residues: CASSSLGHNTDTQYF. The CDR3 coding sequence is TGTGCCAGCAGCTCCCTTGGGCATAACACAGATACGCAGTATTTT. Full variable domain (rest looked up from reference TRBV9 and TRBJ2-3): DSGVTQTPKHLITATGQRVTLRCSPRSGDLSVYWYQQSLDQGLQFLIQYYNGEERAKGNILERFSAQQFPDLHSELNLSSLELGDSALYFCASSSLGHNTDTQYFGPGTRLTVL.

The chain combines TRBV19 with TRBJ1-1, with D possibly matching TRBD1 (5 bases). The CDR3 length is 15 residues. Germline V gene sequence: CDR1 LNHDA, CDR2 SQIVND (reference sequence). The germline V and J ends were trimmed by 1 base and 3 bases, with 12 bases remaining between them. As DNA, the CDR3 is TGTGCCAGTAGTATAGTGGGGCTTGGGGACACTGAAGCTTTCTTT. Residues: CASSIVGLGDTEAFF.

About this clone itself: The sample has other DNA sequences that encode this CDR3 too. The chain employs TRBV28 and TRBJ2-7; TRBD1 matches 8 bases. V lost 3 bases, J lost 3 bases, and 4 bases stayed unmatched. Germline V gene lookup returns CDR1 MDHEN and CDR2 SYDVKM. This CDR3 comprises 14 residues. The CDR3 loop reads CASSLTGVLYEQYF. The CDR3 DNA sequence: TGTGCCAGCAGTTTGACAGGGGTTCTCTACGAGCAGTACTTC.

This clone was seen once. The rearrangement links TRBV10-2 to TRBJ2-7; D is unclear. Germline lookup yields CDR1 WSHSY and CDR2 SAAADI. There are 17 residues in the CDR3. V lost 1 base to trimming and J lost 0 bases, with 16 bases between them. This CDR3 is CASSEYLSVTASYEQYF. The DNA for the CDR3 is TGCGCCAGCAGTGAGTACCTGTCCGTTACTGCCTCCTACGAGCAGTACTTC.

This chain joins TRBV6-5 and TRBJ2-3, with D possibly being TRBD2 (5 bases). In germline, CDR1 is MNHEY, CDR2 SVGAGI. Deletions cut 2 bases from V and 0 bases from J, with 12 bases between. This CDR3 is 16 amino acids long. The DNA of the CDR3 is TGTGCCAGCAGTTACCTTGACGGACTCAGCACAGATACGCAGTATTTT. Translated: CASSYLDGLSTDTQYF.

This clone was counted a single time. This chain connects TRBV5-4 to TRBJ2-3; 8 bases map to TRBD2. Germline CDR1 SGHNT, CDR2 YYREEE (reference sequence). This CDR3 spans 16 amino acids. With V trimmed by 3 bases and J by 6 bases, 12 bases remained unmatched. This chain's CDR3 is CASSSGLDFDRDTQYF. CDR3 DNA sequence: TGTGCCAGCAGCTCGGGACTAGATTTTGATAGGGATACGCAGTATTTT.

The chain links TRBV10-1 to TRBJ1-1; TRBD1 might be the D (5 bases). Germline CDR1 reads WNHNN; CDR2 reads SYGVQD (reference sequence). The V and J ends lost 0 bases and 4 bases respectively, with 12 bases between them. There are 15 residues in the CDR3. CDR3: CASSESGSRVTEAFF. The CDR3 DNA reads as TGCGCCAGCAGTGAGTCGGGTAGCAGGGTCACTGAAGCTTTCTTT.

This chain links TRBV7-6 with TRBJ2-1; 9 bases are shared with TRBD2. CDR1 is SGHVS and CDR2 is FNYEAQ in the germline V gene. V shed 1 base and J 9 bases; nucleotides not matched to a gene: 13. The length of the CDR3 is 17 residues. DNA for the CDR3: TGTGCCAGCAGCTTAGACTCAAGCGGGGGGCTCGGACGTGAGCAGTTCTTC. It encodes CASSLDSSGGLGREQFF.